The T cell receptor (beta chain) described here comes from a study of identical twins. The CDR3 has 15 residues. V shed 2 bases, J shed 3 bases, and the junction held 2 bases outside the gene matches. Germline CDR1 is SGHRS and CDR2 is YFSETQ. TCRdb analysed the 5' RACE reads with MiXCR anew, one entry per CDR3 protein. The repertoire holds about 790,000 distinct CDR3 sequences, with about 20% as singletons. Study results and limitations: The authors noted that invariant MAIT and iNKT cells could partly confound zero-insertion analyses.

This clonotype was recorded a few times. Its antigen is unknown. A further study also used this sample, focusing on T cells expressing NK-cell markers. That work states: The study sequenced eight donors, seven HCMV-seropositive and one seronegative. Where several donors were concerned, these clonotypes also led the CD3+CD56-NKG2C+ fraction. Expanded clones of NKG2C+ T cells had an unclear HCMV specificity.

The chain combines TRBV5-1 with TRBJ2-1; TRBD2 aligns across 10 bases. The TCR comes from a woman in her late teens or twenties in good health. Sequencing was done on a sample of PBMCs. CDR3 sequence (DNA): TGCGCCAGCAGCTTCGGACTAGCGGACTACAATGAGCAGTTCTTC. Protein sequence: CASSFGLADYNEQFF.